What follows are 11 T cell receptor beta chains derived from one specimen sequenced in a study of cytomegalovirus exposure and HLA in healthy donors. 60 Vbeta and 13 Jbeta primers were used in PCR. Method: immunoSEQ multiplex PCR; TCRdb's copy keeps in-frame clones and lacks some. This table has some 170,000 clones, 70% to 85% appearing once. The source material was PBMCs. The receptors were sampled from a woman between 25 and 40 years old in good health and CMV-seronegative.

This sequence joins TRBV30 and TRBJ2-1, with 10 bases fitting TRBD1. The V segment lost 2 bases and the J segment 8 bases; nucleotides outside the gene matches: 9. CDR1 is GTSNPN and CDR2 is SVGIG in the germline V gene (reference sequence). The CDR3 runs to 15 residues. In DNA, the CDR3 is TGTGCCTGGAGTCGGACAGGGGGTGGAATCTATGAGCAGTTCTTC. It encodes CAWSRTGGGIYEQFF. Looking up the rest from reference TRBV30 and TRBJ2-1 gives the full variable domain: SQTIHQWPATLVQPVGSPLSLECTVEGTSNPNLYWYRQAAGRGLQLLFYSVGIGQISSEVPQNLSASRPQDRQFILSSKKLLLSDSGFYLCAWSRTGGGIYEQFFGPGTRLTVL.

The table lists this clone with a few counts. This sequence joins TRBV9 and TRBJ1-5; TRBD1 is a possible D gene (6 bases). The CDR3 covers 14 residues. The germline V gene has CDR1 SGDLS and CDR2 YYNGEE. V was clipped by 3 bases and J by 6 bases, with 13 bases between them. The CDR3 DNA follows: TGTGCCAGCAGCGGGGGGATACAGGGTCAGCCCCAGCATTTT. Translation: CASSGGIQGQPQHF.

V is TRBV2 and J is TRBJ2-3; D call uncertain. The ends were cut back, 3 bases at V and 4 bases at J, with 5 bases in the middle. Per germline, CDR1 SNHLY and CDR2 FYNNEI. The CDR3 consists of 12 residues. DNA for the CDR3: TGTGCCAGCAGTGACCAGGCAGATACGCAGTATTTT. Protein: CASSDQADTQYF.

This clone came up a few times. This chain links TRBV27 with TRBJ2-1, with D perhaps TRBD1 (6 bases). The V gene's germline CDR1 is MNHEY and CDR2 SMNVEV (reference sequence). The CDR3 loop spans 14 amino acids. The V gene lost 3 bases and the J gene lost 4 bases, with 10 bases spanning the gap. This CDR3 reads CASSFGRGYNEQFF. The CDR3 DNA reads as TGTGCCAGCAGTTTTGGCAGGGGTTACAATGAGCAGTTCTTC.

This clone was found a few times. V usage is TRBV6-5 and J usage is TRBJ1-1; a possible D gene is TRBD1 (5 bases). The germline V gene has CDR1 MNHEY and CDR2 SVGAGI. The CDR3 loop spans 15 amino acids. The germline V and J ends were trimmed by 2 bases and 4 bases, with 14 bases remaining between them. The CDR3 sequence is CASSYGRGGGTEAFF. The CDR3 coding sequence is TGTGCCAGCAGTTACGGGCGGGGGGGTGGCACTGAAGCTTTCTTT.

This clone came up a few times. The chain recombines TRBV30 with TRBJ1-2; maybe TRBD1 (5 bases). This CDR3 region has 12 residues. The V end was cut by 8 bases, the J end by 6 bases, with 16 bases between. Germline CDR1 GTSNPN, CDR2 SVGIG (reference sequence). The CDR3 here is CAGRTHPNGYTF. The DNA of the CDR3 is TGTGCCGGTAGGACACACCCCAATGGCTACACCTTC.

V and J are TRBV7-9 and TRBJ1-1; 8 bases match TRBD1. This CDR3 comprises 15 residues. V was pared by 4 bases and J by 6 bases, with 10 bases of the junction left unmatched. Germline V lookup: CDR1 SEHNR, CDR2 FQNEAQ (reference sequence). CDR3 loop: CASSWTGTRIAEAFF. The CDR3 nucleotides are TGTGCCAGCAGCTGGACAGGGACACGGATCGCTGAAGCTTTCTTT. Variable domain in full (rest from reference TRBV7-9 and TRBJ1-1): DTGVSQNPRHKITKRGQNVTFRCDPISEHNRLYWYRQTLGQGPEFLTYFQNEAQLEKSRLLSDRFSAERPKGSFSTLEIQRTEQGDSAMYLCASSWTGTRIAEAFFGQGTRLTVV.

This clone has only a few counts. The CDR3 DNA reads as TGTGCCAGCAGCTTGACGACAGGGGATCAGCCCCAGCATTTT. Residues: CASSLTTGDQPQHF. The chain links TRBV7-9 to TRBJ1-5, with 8 bases lining up with TRBD1. The CDR3 totals 14 residues. Unmatched junction bases numbered 3, after V lost 3 bases and J lost 5 bases. Germline V gene lookup returns CDR1 SEHNR and CDR2 FQNEAQ (reference sequence).

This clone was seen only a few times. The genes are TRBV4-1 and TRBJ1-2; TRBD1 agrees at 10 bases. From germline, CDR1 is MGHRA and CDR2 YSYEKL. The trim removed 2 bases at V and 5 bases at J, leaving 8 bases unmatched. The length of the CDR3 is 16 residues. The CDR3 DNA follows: TGCGCCAGCAGCCAACTTGACAGGGGGCGGATTTATGGCTACACCTTC. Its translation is CASSQLDRGRIYGYTF.

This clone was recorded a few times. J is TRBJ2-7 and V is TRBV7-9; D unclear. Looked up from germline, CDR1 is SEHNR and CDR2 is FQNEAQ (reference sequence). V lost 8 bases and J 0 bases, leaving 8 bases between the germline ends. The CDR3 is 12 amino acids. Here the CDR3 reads CASGDTSYEQYF. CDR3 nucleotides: TGTGCCAGCGGCGACACCTCCTACGAGCAGTACTTC.

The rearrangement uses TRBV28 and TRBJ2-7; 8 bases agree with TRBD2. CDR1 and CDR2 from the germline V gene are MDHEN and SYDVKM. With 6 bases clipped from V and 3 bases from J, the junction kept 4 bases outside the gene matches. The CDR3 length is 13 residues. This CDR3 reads CASSIAGYYEQYF. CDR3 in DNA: TGTGCCAGCAGCATAGCGGGATACTACGAGCAGTACTTC. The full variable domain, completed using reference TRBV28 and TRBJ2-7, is DVKVTQSSRYLVKRTGEKVFLECVQDMDHENMFWYRQDPGLGLRLIYFSYDVKMKEKGDIPEGYSVSREKKERFSLILESASTNQTSMYLCASSIAGYYEQYFGPGTRLTVT.